This TCR beta chain was observed in a study of T cell repertoires in cytomegalovirus infection. Study in general: CMV infection plus the matching HLA type was flagged by public TCR beta signatures.

General study findings and limits: HLA-C-restricted CMV-specific TCR beta clonotypes prevailed in the ex vivo response.

TCRdb processed the reads anew with MiXCR; each CDR3 protein has one entry. The sample lists around 130,000 distinct CDR3 sequences; about 24% were seen once. This clonotype was observed a few times. As yet, its antigen is unknown. J was trimmed by 3 bases and V by 9 bases; bases with no gene match: 14. Looked up from germline, CDR1 is SGHRS and CDR2 is YFSETQ. The CDR3 runs 17 residues. The V and J genes are TRBV5-1 and TRBJ2-2; 10 positions agree with TRBD1. The receptor comes from a human donor in good health (CMV status not recorded). Some clones in this sample may be carry-over from other donors' samples. Sequencing input: PBMCs, sequenced either directly or after in vitro stimulation (not recorded which). The CDR3, as DNA: TGCGCCACCGACGGGCTAGGGACAGGGGAGGACACCGGGGAGCTGTTTTTT. Protein product: CATDGLGTGEDTGELFF.